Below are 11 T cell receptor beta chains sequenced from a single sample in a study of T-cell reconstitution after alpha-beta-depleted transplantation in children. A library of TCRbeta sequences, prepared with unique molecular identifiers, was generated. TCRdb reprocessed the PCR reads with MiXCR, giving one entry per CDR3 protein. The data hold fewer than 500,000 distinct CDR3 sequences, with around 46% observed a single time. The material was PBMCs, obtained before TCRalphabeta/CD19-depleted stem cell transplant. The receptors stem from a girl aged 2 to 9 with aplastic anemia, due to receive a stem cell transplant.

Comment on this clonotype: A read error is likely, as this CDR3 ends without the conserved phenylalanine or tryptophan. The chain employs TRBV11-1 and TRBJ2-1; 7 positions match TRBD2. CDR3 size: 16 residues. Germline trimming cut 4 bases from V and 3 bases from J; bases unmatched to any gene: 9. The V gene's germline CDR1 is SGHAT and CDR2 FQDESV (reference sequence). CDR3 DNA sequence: TGTGCCAGCAGCTCGGGCGCTAGCGGCCTCTACAATGAGCAGTTCCTC. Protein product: CASSSGASGLYNEQFL.

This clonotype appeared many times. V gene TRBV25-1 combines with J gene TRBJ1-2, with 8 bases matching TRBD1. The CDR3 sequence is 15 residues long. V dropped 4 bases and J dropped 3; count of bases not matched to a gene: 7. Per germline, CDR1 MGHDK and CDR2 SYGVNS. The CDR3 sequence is CASSGQDREYYGYTF. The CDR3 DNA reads TGTGCCAGCAGTGGGCAGGACAGGGAGTACTATGGCTACACCTTC.

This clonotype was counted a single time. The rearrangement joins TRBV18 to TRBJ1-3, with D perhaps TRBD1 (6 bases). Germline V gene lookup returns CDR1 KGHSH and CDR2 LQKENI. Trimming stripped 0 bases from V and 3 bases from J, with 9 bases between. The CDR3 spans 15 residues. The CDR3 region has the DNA TGTGCCAGCTCACCACCGAACAGGGTTGGAAACACCATATATTTT. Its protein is CASSPPNRVGNTIYF.

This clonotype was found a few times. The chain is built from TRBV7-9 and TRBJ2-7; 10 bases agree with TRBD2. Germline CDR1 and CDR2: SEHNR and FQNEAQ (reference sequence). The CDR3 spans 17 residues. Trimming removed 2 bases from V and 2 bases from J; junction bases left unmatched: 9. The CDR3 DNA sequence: TGTGCCAGCAGCTTAAGCCCGACTAGCGGGCGGCCCTACGAGCAGTACTTC. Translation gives CASSLSPTSGRPYEQYF.

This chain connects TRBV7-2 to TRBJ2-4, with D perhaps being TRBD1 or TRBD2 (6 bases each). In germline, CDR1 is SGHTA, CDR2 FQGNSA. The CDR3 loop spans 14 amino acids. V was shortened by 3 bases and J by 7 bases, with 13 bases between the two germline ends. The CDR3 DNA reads TGTGCCAGCAGCTTCCTCGGGGGCTCCAACATTCAGTACTTC. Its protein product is CASSFLGGSNIQYF. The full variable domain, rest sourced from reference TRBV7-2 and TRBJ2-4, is GAGVSQSPSNKVTEKGKDVELRCDPISGHTALYWYRQSLGQGLEFLIYFQGNSAPDKSGLPSDRFSAERTGGSVSTLTIQRTQQEDSAVYLCASSFLGGSNIQYFGAGTRLSVL.

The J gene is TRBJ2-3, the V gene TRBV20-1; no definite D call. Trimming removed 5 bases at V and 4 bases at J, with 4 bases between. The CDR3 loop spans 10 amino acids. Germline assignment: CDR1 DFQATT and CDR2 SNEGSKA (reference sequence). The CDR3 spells CSAVPDTQYF. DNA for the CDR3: TGCAGTGCTGTCCCAGATACGCAGTATTTT.

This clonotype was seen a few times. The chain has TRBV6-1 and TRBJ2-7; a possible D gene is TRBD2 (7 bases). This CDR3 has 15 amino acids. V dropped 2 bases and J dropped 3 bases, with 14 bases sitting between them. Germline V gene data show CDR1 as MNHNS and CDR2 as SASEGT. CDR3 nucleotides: TGTGCCAGCAGTGAAAGGGGGGGCAGGGGCTACGAGCAGTACTTC. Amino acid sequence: CASSERGGRGYEQYF.

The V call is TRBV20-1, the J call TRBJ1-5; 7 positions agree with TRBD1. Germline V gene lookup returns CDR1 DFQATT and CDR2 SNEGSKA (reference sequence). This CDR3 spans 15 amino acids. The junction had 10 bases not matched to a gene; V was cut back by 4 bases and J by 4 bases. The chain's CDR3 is CSATRQGGANQPQHF. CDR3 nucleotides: TGCAGTGCTACCCGCCAGGGGGGCGCGAATCAGCCCCAGCATTTT.

CDR3 loop: CSVLGGQDEEQYF. The CDR3 DNA reads as TGCAGCGTACTGGGGGGACAGGACGAGGAGCAGTACTTC. This sequence joins TRBV29-1 and TRBJ2-7; 8 bases are a match to TRBD1. Germline CDR1 reads SQVTM; CDR2 reads ANQGSEA. The CDR3 is 13 amino acids. Unmatched junction bases numbered 11, after V lost 6 bases and J lost 7 bases.

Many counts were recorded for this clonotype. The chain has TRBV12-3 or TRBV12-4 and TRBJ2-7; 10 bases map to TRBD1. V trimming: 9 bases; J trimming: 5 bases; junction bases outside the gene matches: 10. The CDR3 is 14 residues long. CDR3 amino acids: CASAWTGGQNEQYF. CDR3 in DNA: TGTGCCAGTGCTTGGACAGGGGGGCAGAACGAGCAGTACTTC.

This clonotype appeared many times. The CDR3 region has the DNA TGTGCCAGCGGGCGAGGCCAGGGGGGGAATTCACCCCTCCACTTT. This gives the protein CASGRGQGGNSPLHF. The chain employs TRBV12-3 or TRBV12-4 and TRBJ1-6; 7 bases agree with TRBD1. The J segment lost 7 bases and the V segment lost 8 bases, leaving 11 bases of the junction unmatched. There are 15 residues in the CDR3.